This entry features one T cell receptor (beta chain) sequence. The entry originates in a study of T cell responses to AZD1222 COVID-19 vaccine. Method: immunoSEQ multiplex PCR; TCRdb's copy keeps in-frame clones and lacks some. The table has 130,000 to 150,000 clones, approximately 89% seen once. The CDR3 length is 14 residues. V trimming: 8 bases; J trimming: 5 bases; junction bases outside the gene matches: 7. Germline-derived CDR1 and CDR2 are SNHLY and FYNNEI. The rearrangement joins TRBV2 to TRBJ1-5; TRBD1 matches at 9 bases. This receptor was taken from an adult who received the AZD1222 COVID-19 vaccine. Here the sequenced sample was peripheral blood, taken 28 days after the second AZD1222 dose. The CDR3 here is CASAYRGLYQPQHF. The CDR3 bases are TGTGCCAGCGCTTACAGGGGGCTTTATCAGCCCCAGCATTTT.